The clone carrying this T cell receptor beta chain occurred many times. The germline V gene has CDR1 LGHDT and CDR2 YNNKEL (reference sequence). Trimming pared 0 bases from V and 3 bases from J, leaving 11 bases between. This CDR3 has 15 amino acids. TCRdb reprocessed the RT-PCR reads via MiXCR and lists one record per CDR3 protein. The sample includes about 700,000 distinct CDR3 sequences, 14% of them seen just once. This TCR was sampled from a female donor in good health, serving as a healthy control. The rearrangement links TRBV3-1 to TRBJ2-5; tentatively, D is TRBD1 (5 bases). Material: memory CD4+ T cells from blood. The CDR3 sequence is CASSQDSRREETQYF. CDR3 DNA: TGTGCCAGCAGCCAAGACTCGCGCAGGGAAGAGACCCAGTACTTC.